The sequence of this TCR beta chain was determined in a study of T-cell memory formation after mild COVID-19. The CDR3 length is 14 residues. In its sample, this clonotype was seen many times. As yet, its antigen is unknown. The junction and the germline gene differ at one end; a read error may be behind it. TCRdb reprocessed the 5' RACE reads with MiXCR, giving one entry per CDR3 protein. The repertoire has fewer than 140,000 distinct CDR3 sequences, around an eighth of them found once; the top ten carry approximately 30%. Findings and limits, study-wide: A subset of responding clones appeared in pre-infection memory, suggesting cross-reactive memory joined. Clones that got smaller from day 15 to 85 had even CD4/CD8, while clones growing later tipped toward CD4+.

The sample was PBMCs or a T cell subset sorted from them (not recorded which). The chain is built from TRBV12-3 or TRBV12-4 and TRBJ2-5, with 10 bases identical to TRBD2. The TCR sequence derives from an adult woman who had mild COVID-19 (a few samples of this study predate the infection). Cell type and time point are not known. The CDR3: CASSLAGGGETQYF. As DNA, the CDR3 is TGTGCCAGCAGCTTAGCGGGAGGAGGGGAGACCCAGTACTTC.